Listed below are T cell receptor beta chains from one sample, sequenced in a study of T cell repertoires in MIS-A myocarditis. The table came from immunoSEQ multiplex PCR; TCRdb's copy has only in-frame clones and leaves some out. The sample carries about 6,000 clones, approximately 80% recorded once. Sample: interventricular septum heart tissue obtained at autopsy. All receptors derive from a man in his late teens or twenties with fulminant myocarditis from multisystem inflammatory syndrome in adults (MIS-A) after COVID-19. Each CDR3 is given with its conserved first and last residue. The order of the fields is D gene, clone size, J gene, V gene, CDR3 DNA, CDR3 protein. A D gene is named only where the DNA matches it firmly. Only part of the rows carry a size: once, few, many, or a class if the clone is expanded.

D: .; size: .; J: TRBJ1-5; V: TRBV7-9; DNA: TGTGCCAGCAGCCATGACTCTAATCAGCCCCAGCATTTT; CDR3: CASSHDSNQPQHF
D: .; size: .; J: TRBJ1-1; V: TRBV7-9; DNA: TGTGCCAGCAGCCCCGGGCAGGTGAACACTGAAGCTTTCTTT; CDR3: CASSPGQVNTEAFF
D: .; size: .; J: TRBJ2-1; V: TRBV13; DNA: TGTGCCAGCAGCTCCCACCTAGCGCCCAGCTCCTACAATGAGCAGTTCTTC; CDR3: CASSSHLAPSSYNEQFF
D: .; size: few; J: TRBJ1-5; V: TRBV2; DNA: TGTGCCAGCAGTGAAGCGCTTCGGGGGAGTGGGGTAGGCAATCAGCCCCAGCATTTT; CDR3: CASSEALRGSGVGNQPQHF
D: TRBD1; size: .; J: TRBJ2-1; V: TRBV24-1; DNA: TGTGCCACCAGTGAGTGGGGACAGGGGGGGGTCTATGAGCAGTTCTTC; CDR3: CATSEWGQGGVYEQFF
D: .; size: .; J: TRBJ1-2; V: TRBV13; DNA: TGTGCCAGCAGCATCCGGGACGGTCGATTTGGCTACACCTTC; CDR3: CASSIRDGRFGYTF
D: .; size: .; J: TRBJ2-1; V: TRBV9; DNA: TGTGCCAGCAGCGTAGGACCGGGCAATGAGCAGTTCTTC; CDR3: CASSVGPGNEQFF
D: .; size: .; J: TRBJ1-1; V: TRBV7-2; DNA: TGTGCCAGCAGCTTTAACGTGAACACTGAAGCTTTCTTT; CDR3: CASSFNVNTEAFF
D: TRBD2; size: .; J: TRBJ2-2; V: TRBV7-2; DNA: TGTGCCAGCAGCTGGACCTCTAGCGGTTCGGTCACCGGGGAGCTGTTTTTT; CDR3: CASSWTSSGSVTGELFF
D: .; size: few; J: TRBJ1-5; V: TRBV9; DNA: TGTGCCAGCAGCGTAGATATGGGGGGACAGCCCCAGCATTTT; CDR3: CASSVDMGGQPQHF
D: TRBD2; size: .; J: TRBJ2-1; V: TRBV10-3; DNA: TGTGCCATCAGTGAGCCGGGGACTAGCGGAAACAATGAGCAGTTCTTC; CDR3: CAISEPGTSGNNEQFF
D: TRBD2; size: .; J: TRBJ2-3; V: TRBV5-1; DNA: TGCGCCAGCAGCCCCAGCGGGGGGGCTTATACGCAGTATTTT; CDR3: CASSPSGGAYTQYF
D: .; size: .; J: TRBJ2-7; V: TRBV10-3; DNA: TGTGCCATCAGTGAAGACAGGAACGGGGGGCAGTACTTC; CDR3: CAISEDRNGGQYF
D: .; size: .; J: TRBJ2-7; V: TRBV4-3; DNA: TGCGCCAGCAGCCAAGATCTAATAAGAACAGGTATAACCTACGAGCAGTACTTC; CDR3: CASSQDLIRTGITYEQYF
D: .; size: .; J: TRBJ2-1; V: TRBV19; DNA: TGTGCCAGTACCGACCTCTCCGGGATCAATGAGCAGTTCTTC; CDR3: CASTDLSGINEQFF
D: .; size: .; J: TRBJ1-3; V: TRBV9; DNA: TGTGCCAGCAGCGACAGGACAGCTGGAAACACCATATATTTT; CDR3: CASSDRTAGNTIYF
D: .; size: .; J: TRBJ1-5; V: TRBV15; DNA: TGTGCCACCAGCAGGAAGGACAGAGATGATCAGCCCCAGCATTTT; CDR3: CATSRKDRDDQPQHF
D: TRBD2; size: .; J: TRBJ2-1; V: TRBV27; DNA: TGTGCCAGCAGTTTATTTAGCGGGAGAAACAATGAGCAGTTCTTC; CDR3: CASSLFSGRNNEQFF
D: TRBD2; size: .; J: TRBJ2-3; V: TRBV6-5; DNA: TGTGCCAGCAGGGCTTTAGCGGGGGGGCCAGATACGCAGTATTTT; CDR3: CASRALAGGPDTQYF
D: .; size: few; J: TRBJ2-3; V: TRBV27; DNA: TGTGCCAGCAGTTTAGAGTACCGAGATACGCAGTATTTT; CDR3: CASSLEYRDTQYF
D: .; size: .; J: TRBJ2-3; V: TRBV6-4; DNA: TGTGCCAGCAGTGACTCAAAAGGGTCATGGACAGATACGCAGTATTTT; CDR3: CASSDSKGSWTDTQYF
D: .; size: .; J: TRBJ2-6; V: TRBV9; DNA: TGTGCCAGCAGCGTAGTTCAGGGCTGGGCCAACGTCCTGACTTTC; CDR3: CASSVVQGWANVLTF
D: .; size: .; J: TRBJ2-7; V: TRBV28; DNA: TGTGCCAGCAGTCCCACTTTCATGACAGGAGTCTACGAGCAGTACTTC; CDR3: CASSPTFMTGVYEQYF
D: .; size: .; J: TRBJ1-2; V: TRBV14; DNA: TGTGCCAGCAGCCAAGATTGGACGTACTATGGCTACACCTTC; CDR3: CASSQDWTYYGYTF
D: TRBD1; size: .; J: TRBJ1-1; V: TRBV12-3/TRBV12-4; DNA: TGTGCCAGCAGTCAGGGGACAGTTATCGAAGCTTTCTTT; CDR3: CASSQGTVIEAFF
D: .; size: .; J: TRBJ1-1; V: TRBV10-2; DNA: TGCGCCAGCACCCTACGACAGGACACTGAAGCTTTCTTT; CDR3: CASTLRQDTEAFF
D: TRBD1; size: .; J: TRBJ2-3; V: TRBV4-1; DNA: TGCGCCAGCAGCCTGACAGGGCCTAGCACAGATACGCAGTATTTT; CDR3: CASSLTGPSTDTQYF
D: .; size: .; J: TRBJ2-7; V: TRBV28; DNA: TGTGCCAGCCGGCCCCTTTTCTCCTACGAGCAGTACTTC; CDR3: CASRPLFSYEQYF
D: .; size: .; J: TRBJ2-7; V: TRBV2; DNA: TGTGCCAGCAGTGGCCCCTACGAGCAGTACTTC; CDR3: CASSGPYEQYF
D: .; size: .; J: TRBJ2-3; V: TRBV10-3; DNA: TGTGCCATCAGTGAAGGGGGAGCCACAGATACGCAGTATTTT; CDR3: CAISEGGATDTQYF
D: TRBD1; size: .; J: TRBJ1-1; V: TRBV7-9; DNA: TGTGCCAGCAGCTACCCCGGGACAGGGGGCCTTGAAGCTTTCTTT; CDR3: CASSYPGTGGLEAFF
D: .; size: .; J: TRBJ2-7; V: TRBV5-5; DNA: TGTGCCAGCAGCGGGGGAGGGGGGCACTACGAGCAGTACTTC; CDR3: CASSGGGGHYEQYF
D: .; size: .; J: TRBJ1-1; V: TRBV2; DNA: TGTGCCAGCAGTCGGCGGGAAGCTTTCTTT; CDR3: CASSRREAFF
D: .; size: .; J: TRBJ1-2; V: TRBV6-1; DNA: TGTGCCAGCAGTGTCGGCAGGGAGATTGAGGACTATGGCTACACCTTC; CDR3: CASSVGREIEDYGYTF
D: .; size: .; J: TRBJ1-5; V: TRBV28; DNA: TGTGCCAGCACCCTCATGGGAGTTCGTCAGCCCCAGCATTTT; CDR3: CASTLMGVRQPQHF
D: .; size: .; J: TRBJ2-3; V: TRBV7-8; DNA: TGTGCCAGCAGCCTCGACGGGGATACGCAGTATTTT; CDR3: CASSLDGDTQYF
D: TRBD2; size: .; J: TRBJ2-1; V: TRBV5-1; DNA: TGCGCCAGCAGCTCCCCCAGGTCTAGCGGGAGAGGAAATGAGCAGTTCTTC; CDR3: CASSSPRSSGRGNEQFF
D: TRBD2; size: once; J: TRBJ2-3; V: TRBV5-1; DNA: TGCGCCAGCAGCCCCGGGACTAGCGGGCCCTTATACACAGATACGCAGTATTTT; CDR3: CASSPGTSGPLYTDTQYF
D: .; size: .; J: TRBJ2-1; V: TRBV15; DNA: TGTGCCACCAGCAGTGGATCTGACAATGAGCAGTTCTTC; CDR3: CATSSGSDNEQFF
D: TRBD1; size: .; J: TRBJ1-2; V: TRBV5-1; DNA: TGCGCCAGCAGCTTGATCGGCGAGGCAAACAGGGGGGACCCTGGGGGAGGCTACACCTTC; CDR3: CASSLIGEANRGDPGGGYTF
D: TRBD1; size: .; J: TRBJ2-7; V: TRBV2; DNA: TGTGCCAGCACGCCGAGACAGGGTTCCTACGAGCAGTACTTC; CDR3: CASTPRQGSYEQYF
D: .; size: .; J: TRBJ2-4; V: TRBV9; DNA: TGTGCCAGCAGCGTAGCTTGGGGGCCCAAAAACATTCAGTACTTC; CDR3: CASSVAWGPKNIQYF
D: .; size: .; J: TRBJ2-7; V: TRBV12-3/TRBV12-4; DNA: TGTGCCAGCAGCAAGTTGAGCGAGCAGTACTTC; CDR3: CASSKLSEQYF
D: TRBD2; size: .; J: TRBJ2-1; V: TRBV3-1/TRBV3-2; DNA: TGTGCCAGCAGCCAAGAGTCCGGGAGGGCCGTCTACAATGAGCAGTTCTTC; CDR3: CASSQESGRAVYNEQFF
D: .; size: .; J: TRBJ1-1; V: TRBV27; DNA: TGTGCCAGCAGCTCGGGTCTGAACACTGAAGCTTTCTTT; CDR3: CASSSGLNTEAFF
D: .; size: .; J: TRBJ1-1; V: TRBV5-6; DNA: TGTGCCAGCAGCTTGAGGGGCACTGAAGCTTTCTTT; CDR3: CASSLRGTEAFF
D: .; size: once; J: TRBJ1-2; V: TRBV10-3; DNA: TGTGCCATCAGTGGGTCAAGCCAATATAAATATGGCTACACCTTC; CDR3: CAISGSSQYKYGYTF
D: .; size: .; J: TRBJ1-3; V: TRBV15; DNA: TGTGCCACCAGCAGAGACCAGGGCGGGGGAAACACCATATATTTT; CDR3: CATSRDQGGGNTIYF
D: .; size: .; J: TRBJ1-6; V: TRBV30; DNA: TGTGCCTGGAGTTATTCCATAAACAGGGACACCTATAATTCACCCCTCCACTTT; CDR3: CAWSYSINRDTYNSPLHF
D: TRBD1; size: .; J: TRBJ2-4; V: TRBV30; DNA: TGTGCCTGGCGACAGGGAGCCGGAGCCAAAAACATTCAGTACTTC; CDR3: CAWRQGAGAKNIQYF
D: .; size: .; J: TRBJ1-6; V: TRBV7-2; DNA: TGTGCCAGCAGCACAAGGGGGGATTCACCCCTCCACTTT; CDR3: CASSTRGDSPLHF
D: .; size: .; J: TRBJ2-2; V: TRBV5-6; DNA: TGTGCCAGCAGCTTCAGGGTAACCGGGGAGCTGTTTTTT; CDR3: CASSFRVTGELFF